The clone carrying this T cell receptor (beta chain) was recorded many times. Its antigen is as yet unknown. Molecular-barcoded quantitative 5'-RACE produced these TCR beta libraries. TCRdb passed the 5' RACE reads through MiXCR, listing each CDR3 protein once. Here the sample spans approximately 520,000 distinct CDR3 sequences, roughly 5% being singletons. This record comes from a study of CD8 T cells in ankylosing spondylitis. The CDR3 loop spans 18 amino acids. V was pared by 4 bases and J by 4 bases, with 17 bases of the junction left unmatched. Looked up from germline, CDR1 is MNHEY and CDR2 is SVGEGT. General study findings and limits: Blood of patients with ankylosing spondylitis appeared to be characterized by a TCR beta motif of several highly homologous variants. According to the report, clones linked to the disease were significantly enriched in matched synovial fluid samples taken from ankylosing spondylitis patients.

The chain uses TRBV6-2 or TRBV6-3 and TRBJ2-3; 7 nucleotides match TRBD1. This clonotype was sampled from a male donor with ankylosing spondylitis. The source material was blood, either unsorted or a sorted T cell fraction (not recorded which). CDR3 in DNA: TGTGCCAGCAGTTTCCTACAGGGGACAAACCGCCTAGCAGATACGCAGTATTTT. Its translation is CASSFLQGTNRLADTQYF.